This T cell receptor (beta chain) was retrieved from a study of beta chain features in type 1 diabetes. This clone was recorded a few times. Its target is not known. General study points: Individuals with type 1 diabetes displayed fewer insertions and more deletions at VDJ junctions.

Since all of the isolated RNA was reverse transcribed, expressed TCRB transcripts were what got sequenced. The read count averaged around 3.6 million across naive, central memory and regulatory T cell samples. Some clones are missing from TCRdb's copy, which holds only in-frame ones; the method was immunoSEQ multiplex PCR. The sample carries hundreds of thousands of clones, 17% recorded once. The CDR3 is 14 residues long. Losses at the gene ends were 6 bases for V and 6 bases for J; bases not matched to a gene: 6. Germline-derived CDR1 and CDR2 are KGHSH and LQKENI. The chain recombines TRBV18 with TRBJ1-5; 9 bases fit TRBD1. The clonotype originates from a woman aged 18-30 years in good health. Sequencing input: naive CD4+ T cells from blood. CDR3 in DNA: TGTGCCAGCTCTCGGGACAGGGAAAGTCAGCCCCAGCATTTT. This sequence encodes CASSRDRESQPQHF.